These 2 T cell receptor beta chains originate from one sample sequenced in a study of naive and memory T cell subsets (dated by TCRdb to 2017 to 2019). Library preparation employed UMI-ligation and nested PCR. Sequencing was carried out with an Illumina MiSeq. The beta constant-region primer consisted of an equimolar mixture of two oligonucleotides that together covered TRBC1 and TRBC2. Through fastp at Q25 and MiXCR, TCRdb rebuilt clones from the public reads, retaining in-frame beta chains. A single entry per CDR3 protein holds the most common genes and DNA from its merged rows. The sample table shows about 90,000 distinct CDR3 sequences, and 7% to 8% are seen once. Clones ranked in the top ten supply over 1.5% of the sample. The sample taken for sequencing was central memory CD4+ T cells from blood. According to the study, the label for this sample's cell subset or site signals: central memory, CD45RA- CD27+. The receptor set was obtained from a human donor in good health.

Worth noting for this clonotype: This could be a read error, since a much larger clone is one nucleotide away. The J gene is TRBJ2-5, the V gene TRBV7-6; the match to TRBD1 covers 8 bases. The V and J ends lost 4 bases and 4 bases, in that order; junction bases with no gene match: 5. The CDR3 loop spans 14 amino acids. The V gene's germline CDR1 is SGHVS and CDR2 FNYEAQ. The CDR3 loop is CASSSDRGRETQYF. In DNA, the CDR3 is TGTGCCAGCAGCTCAGACAGGGGAAGAGAGACCCAGTACTTC.

This clonotype was seen ten or more times. The rearrangement joins TRBV20-1 to TRBJ1-6; TRBD1 matches at 10 bases. Germline CDR1 is DFQATT and CDR2 is SNEGSKA (reference sequence). The CDR3 sequence is 13 residues long. V gave up 5 bases and J gave up 10 bases; unmatched junction bases: 5. CDR3 amino acids: CSAPDRGNSPLHF. In DNA form, the CDR3 reads TGCAGTGCTCCGGACAGGGGGAACTCACCCCTCCACTTT.